Listed here is a single T cell receptor (beta chain). Antigen: not known. Using immunoSEQ multiplex PCR, the repertoire was profiled, and TCRdb retains in-frame clones only, with some absent. The data hold some 34,000 clones, with about 80% observed a single time. The sample originates from a study of T cells in localized non-small cell lung cancer. Study results and caveats: Heterogeneity remains possible because sequencing was limited to only one tumor region.

The V end was cut by 0 bases, the J end by 0 bases, with 6 bases between. Per the germline V gene, CDR1 is MNHEY and CDR2 is SMNVEV (reference sequence). The CDR3 loop spans 14 amino acids. Specimen: peripheral blood, collected before any cancer treatment. The sequence derives from a male donor older than 55 with stage III squamous cell lung carcinoma. The chain carries TRBV27 and TRBJ2-7, with D uncertain. DNA of the CDR3: TGTGCCAGCAGTTTATCACCGGTCTCCTACGAGCAGTACTTC. Protein: CASSLSPVSYEQYF.